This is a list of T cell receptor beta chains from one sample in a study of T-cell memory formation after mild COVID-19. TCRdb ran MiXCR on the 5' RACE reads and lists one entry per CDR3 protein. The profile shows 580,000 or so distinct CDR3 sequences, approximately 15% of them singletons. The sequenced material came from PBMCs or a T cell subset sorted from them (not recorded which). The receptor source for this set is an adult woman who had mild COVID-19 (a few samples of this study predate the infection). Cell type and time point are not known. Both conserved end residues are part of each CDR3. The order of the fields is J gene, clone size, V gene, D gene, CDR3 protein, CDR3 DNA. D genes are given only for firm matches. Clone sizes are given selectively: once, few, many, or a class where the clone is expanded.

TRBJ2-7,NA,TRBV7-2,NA,CASSSFTTYEQYF,TGTGCCAGCAGCTCGTTTACGACCTACGAGCAGTACTTC
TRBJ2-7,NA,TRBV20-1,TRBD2,CSARTSDSYEQYF,TGCAGTGCCCGAACTAGCGACTCCTACGAGCAGTACTTC
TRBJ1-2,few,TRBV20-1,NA,CSAPELWNGYTF,TGCAGTGCCCCTGAGCTCTGGAATGGCTACACCTTC
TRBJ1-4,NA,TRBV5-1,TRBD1,CASSRTTGPNEKLFF,TGCGCCAGCAGCCGTACGACAGGGCCAAATGAAAAACTGTTTTTT
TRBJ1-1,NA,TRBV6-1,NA,CASSEPAGANTEAFF,TGTGCCAGCAGTGAACCCGCCGGGGCGAACACTGAAGCTTTCTTT
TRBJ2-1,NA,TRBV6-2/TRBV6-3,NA,CASSSGLLGRIYNEQFF,TGTGCCAGCAGTTCGGGCCTCCTGGGTAGAATCTACAATGAGCAGTTCTTC
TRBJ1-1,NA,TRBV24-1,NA,CATSDSSNSPNTEAFF,TGTGCCACCAGTGATTCCTCTAACAGCCCGAACACTGAAGCTTTCTTT
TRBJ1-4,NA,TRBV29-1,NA,CSVAVGTSLSEKLFF,TGCAGCGTTGCCGTGGGGACGTCTTTGAGTGAAAAACTGTTTTTT
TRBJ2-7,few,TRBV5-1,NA,CASSASQGGGYEQYF,TGCGCCAGCAGCGCCAGCCAGGGTGGGGGGTACGAGCAGTACTTC
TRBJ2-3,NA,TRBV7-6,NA,CASSLGSRIHTDTQYF,TGTGCCAGCAGCTTAGGGTCCAGGATTCACACAGATACGCAGTATTTT
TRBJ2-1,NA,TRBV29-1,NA,CSVDGLSSYNEQFF,TGCAGCGTTGATGGGCTCAGCTCCTACAATGAGCAGTTCTTC
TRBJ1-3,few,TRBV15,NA,CATSSPRFSGNTIYF,TGTGCCACCAGCAGCCCTCGGTTCTCTGGAAACACCATATATTTT
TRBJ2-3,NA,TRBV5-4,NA,CASSPRGPGDTQYF,TGTGCCAGCAGCCCGCGGGGGCCCGGGGATACGCAGTATTTT
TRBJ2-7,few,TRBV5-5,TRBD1,CASSLGGPGTGISYEQYF,TGTGCCAGCAGCTTGGGGGGTCCCGGGACAGGGATCTCCTACGAGCAGTACTTC
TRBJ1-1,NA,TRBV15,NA,CATSRTNGPAFF,TGTGCCACCAGCAGAACCAACGGCCCAGCTTTCTTT
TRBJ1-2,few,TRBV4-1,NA,CASSQGVGTNYGYTF,TGCGCCAGCAGCCAAGGTGTAGGGACTAACTATGGCTACACCTTC
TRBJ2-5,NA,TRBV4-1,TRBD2,CASSLQWTSGVSWSETQYF,TGCGCCAGCAGTCTCCAATGGACTAGCGGGGTGTCGTGGTCAGAGACCCAGTACTTC
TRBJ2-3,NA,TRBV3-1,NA,CASSHGTSDTQYF,TGTGCCAGCAGCCATGGGACCTCGGATACGCAGTATTTT
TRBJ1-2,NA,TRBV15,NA,CATSSNRDPLGDGYTF,TGTGCCACCAGCAGCAACCGGGACCCCTTGGGGGATGGCTACACCTTC
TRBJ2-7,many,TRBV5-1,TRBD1,CASSFSDRGHILYEQYF,TGCGCCAGCAGCTTCTCAGACAGGGGACATATTCTCTACGAGCAGTACTTC
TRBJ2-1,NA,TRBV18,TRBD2,CASSPREGGSGGANNEQFF,TGTGCCAGCTCACCCCGGGAGGGGGGAAGCGGGGGAGCCAACAATGAGCAGTTCTTC
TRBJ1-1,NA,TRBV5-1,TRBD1,CASSPTGQLRELF,TGCGCCAGCAGCCCAACGGGACAGCTAAGGGAGCTCTTT
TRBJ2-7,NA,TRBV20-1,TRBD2,CSARDGLAGTYEQYF,TGCAGTGCTAGAGATGGACTAGCGGGGACCTACGAGCAGTACTTC
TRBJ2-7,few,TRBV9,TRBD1,CASSAGQDNYEQYF,TGTGCCAGCAGCGCGGGACAGGACAACTACGAGCAGTACTTC
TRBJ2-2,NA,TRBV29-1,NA,CSFGNSNTGELFF,TGCAGCTTTGGGAACAGCAACACCGGGGAGCTGTTTTTT
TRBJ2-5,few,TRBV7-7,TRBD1,CASSFLPTGQGGTQYF,TGTGCCAGCAGCTTCCTCCCCACGGGACAGGGAGGGACCCAGTACTTC
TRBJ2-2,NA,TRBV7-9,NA,CASSSFDGLNTGELFF,TGTGCCAGCAGCTCCTTCGACGGATTGAACACCGGGGAGCTGTTTTTT
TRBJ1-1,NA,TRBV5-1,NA,CASSLVQRGAEAFF,TGCGCCAGCAGCTTGGTACAGCGAGGCGCTGAAGCTTTCTTT
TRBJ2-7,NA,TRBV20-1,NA,CSAREVYEQYF,TGCAGTGCTAGAGAGGTCTACGAGCAGTACTTC
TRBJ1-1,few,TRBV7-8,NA,CASRERVATEAFF,TGTGCCAGCAGGGAAAGGGTGGCCACTGAAGCTTTCTTT
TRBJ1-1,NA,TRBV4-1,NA,CASSQDPGGATEAFF,TGCGCCAGCAGCCAAGATCCTGGAGGGGCCACTGAAGCTTTCTTT
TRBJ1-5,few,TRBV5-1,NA,CASSLVSTSQPQHF,TGCGCCAGCAGCTTGGTCAGCACAAGTCAGCCCCAGCATTTT
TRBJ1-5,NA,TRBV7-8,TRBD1,CASNIDRASQPQHF,TGTGCCAGCAACATAGACAGGGCGAGTCAGCCCCAGCATTTT
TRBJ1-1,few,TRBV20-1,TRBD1,CSARDDRVSEAFF,TGCAGTGCTCGAGACGACAGGGTATCTGAAGCTTTCTTT
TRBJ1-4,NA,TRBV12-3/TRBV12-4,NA,CASSLMRGTNEKLFF,TGTGCCAGCAGCCTCATGAGGGGGACTAATGAAAAACTGTTTTTT
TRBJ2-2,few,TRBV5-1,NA,CASSLVQGATGELFF,TGCGCCAGCAGCTTGGTACAGGGCGCCACCGGGGAGCTGTTTTTT
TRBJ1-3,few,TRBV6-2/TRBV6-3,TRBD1,CASSYGQAPSGNTIYF,TGTGCCAGCAGTTACGGACAGGCACCCTCTGGAAACACCATATATTTT
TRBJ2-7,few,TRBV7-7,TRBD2,CASSLAGLATEQYF,TGTGCTAGCAGCTTGGCGGGACTAGCTACCGAGCAGTACTTC
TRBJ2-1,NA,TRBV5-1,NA,CASSLAGGPENEQFF,TGCGCCAGCAGCCTAGCAGGAGGGCCGGAGAATGAGCAGTTCTTC
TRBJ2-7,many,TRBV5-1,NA,CASSLSSSGQRSSYEQYF,TGCGCCAGCAGCTTGTCTTCGAGTGGACAGCGAAGTTCCTACGAGCAGTACTTC
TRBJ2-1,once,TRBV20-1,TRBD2,CSPRLAHNEQFF,TGCAGTCCACGACTAGCGCACAATGAGCAGTTCTTC
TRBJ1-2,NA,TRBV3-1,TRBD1,CASSQQGARYGYTF,TGTGCCAGCAGCCAACAGGGGGCTCGCTATGGCTACACCTTC